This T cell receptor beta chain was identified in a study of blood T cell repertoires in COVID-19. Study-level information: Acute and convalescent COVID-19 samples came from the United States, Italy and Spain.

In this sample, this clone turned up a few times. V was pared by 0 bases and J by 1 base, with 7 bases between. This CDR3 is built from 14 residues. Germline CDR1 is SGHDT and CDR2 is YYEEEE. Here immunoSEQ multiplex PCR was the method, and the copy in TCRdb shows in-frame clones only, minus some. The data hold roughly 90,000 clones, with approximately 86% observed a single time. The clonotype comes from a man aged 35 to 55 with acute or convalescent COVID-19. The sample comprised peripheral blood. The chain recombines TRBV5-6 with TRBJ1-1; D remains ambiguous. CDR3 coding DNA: TGTGCCAGCAGCTTGGTTTTCCGGAACACTGAAGCTTTCTTT. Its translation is CASSLVFRNTEAFF.